Below, 26 T cell receptor beta chains from the same sample are listed, as sequenced in a study of shared clonotypes between healthy human individuals. CD45RO negativity and positive selection for CCR7 defined naive CD8 cells, a population that excluded terminally differentiated effector memory CD45RA+ cells. Sequencing was performed with immunoSEQ multiplex PCR; in TCRdb, only in-frame clones are kept and a portion is missing. The sample lists roughly 550,000 clones; roughly 95% were seen once. The source material was naive CD8+ T cells sorted from blood. The source is a woman under 40 in good health.

The chain combines TRBV9 with TRBJ2-6; D is unresolved. V was pared by 2 bases and J by 0 bases, with 6 bases between. CDR1 and CDR2 from the germline V gene are SGDLS and YYNGEE. The CDR3 contains 15 residues. CDR3 nucleotides: TGTGCCAGCAGCGTCCCGAACTCTGGGGCCAACGTCCTGACTTTC. Protein: CASSVPNSGANVLTF.

The J gene is TRBJ2-1, the V gene TRBV11-1; D ambiguous. The CDR3 spans 13 residues. Germline CDR1 SGHAT, CDR2 FQDESV (reference sequence). Trimming removed 2 bases at V and 8 bases at J, with 10 bases between. The CDR3 nucleotides are TGTGCCAGCAGCTTAATTCCCCTCGATGAGCAGTTCTTC. Its protein is CASSLIPLDEQFF.

This chain joins TRBV18 and TRBJ2-1, with 8 positions matching TRBD2. Germline values: CDR1 KGHSH, CDR2 LQKENI. The CDR3 runs 14 residues. The V and J ends lost 3 bases and 6 bases, in that order; junction bases with no gene match: 4. The CDR3 loop reads CASSPSGSVNEQFF. In DNA, the CDR3 is TGTGCCAGCTCACCCAGCGGGAGCGTCAATGAGCAGTTCTTC.

This chain connects TRBV4-1 to TRBJ2-7; D tentatively fits TRBD1 or TRBD2 (5 bases each). CDR1 is MGHRA, CDR2 YSYEKL, per germline. This CDR3 contains 13 residues. With 8 bases removed from V and 6 bases from J, the gap between germline ends came to 17 bases. Here the CDR3 DNA reads TGCGCCAGCTCGGGCCCTGGGGGTGGCGAGCAGTACTTC. Amino acids: CASSGPGGGEQYF.

Comments on this clone: The same CDR3 arises from other DNA sequences in this sample as well. V and J are TRBV2 and TRBJ2-7; 9 bases align to TRBD1. The V and J ends lost 4 bases and 4 bases, in that order; junction bases with no gene match: 2. The CDR3 is 13 amino acids. CDR1 is SNHLY and CDR2 is FYNNEI in the germline V gene. The CDR3 DNA reads TGTGCCAGCAGTGGACAGGGGGGGTACGAGCAGTACTTC. It translates to CASSGQGGYEQYF.

This chain joins TRBV6-1 and TRBJ2-3; 13 bases map to TRBD2. In germline, CDR1 is MNHNS, CDR2 SASEGT. V lost 1 base to trimming and J lost 3 bases; unmatched junction nucleotides: 7. The CDR3 is made up of 18 amino acids. The CDR3 DNA reads as TGTGCCAGCAGTGAAGACCGGACTAGCGGGAGTTTAACAGATACGCAGTATTTT. It codes for CASSEDRTSGSLTDTQYF.

The chain links TRBV2 to TRBJ2-1, with 11 bases identical to TRBD2. CDR1 is SNHLY, CDR2 FYNNEI, per germline. This CDR3 has 14 residues. Unmatched junction bases numbered 4, after V lost 6 bases and J lost 6 bases. The CDR3 reads CASRLAGDLNEQFF. CDR3 coding DNA: TGTGCCAGCAGACTAGCGGGAGATCTCAATGAGCAGTTCTTC.

CDR3 protein: CASGAGGPHYYEQYF. The CDR3 DNA reads as TGTGCCAGCGGGGCCGGGGGCCCTCACTACTACGAGCAGTACTTC. V gene TRBV9 combines with J gene TRBJ2-7; TRBD1 or TRBD2 may be the D gene (6 bases each). Germline V gives CDR1 SGDLS, CDR2 YYNGEE. CDR3 length: 15 amino acids. Trimming shortened V by 7 bases and J by 3 bases, and 20 bases separated the two germline ends.

The chain carries TRBV7-9 and TRBJ1-4; a possible D gene is TRBD1 (5 bases). V lost 5 bases to trimming and J lost 7 bases, with 11 bases between them. The CDR3 totals 13 residues. Looked up from germline, CDR1 is SEHNR and CDR2 is FQNEAQ (reference sequence). The CDR3 loop is CASSRTGGEKLFF. DNA of the CDR3: TGTGCCAGCAGCCGCACCGGGGGTGAAAAACTGTTTTTT.

The table lists this clone with a count of one. The chain links TRBV27 to TRBJ2-7; 7 positions match TRBD2. In germline, CDR1 is MNHEY, CDR2 SMNVEV (reference sequence). The CDR3 length is 15 residues. J was trimmed by 0 bases and V by 7 bases; bases with no gene match: 9. The CDR3 here is CASTNRASGSYEQYF. The DNA for the CDR3 is TGTGCCAGCACCAATAGGGCTAGCGGCTCCTACGAGCAGTACTTC.

In the case of this clone: The same CDR3 can be traced to other DNA sequences in this sample. This chain uses TRBV19 with TRBJ1-1; D unresolved. CDR3 length: 13 amino acids. The V gene's germline CDR1 is LNHDA and CDR2 SQIVND (reference sequence). V was shortened by 3 bases and J by 3 bases, with 8 bases between the two germline ends. The CDR3 sequence: CASSMWVYTEAFF. Written as DNA, the CDR3 is TGTGCCAGTAGTATGTGGGTCTACACTGAAGCTTTCTTT.

The gene calls are TRBV10-1 and TRBJ2-5; the match to TRBD2 covers 13 bases. Germline lookup yields CDR1 WNHNN and CDR2 SYGVQD (reference sequence). Losses at the gene ends were 2 bases for V and 4 bases for J; bases not matched to a gene: 7. The CDR3 is 17 amino acids. The CDR3: CASSEIPGTSGIETQYF. CDR3 bases: TGCGCCAGCAGTGAGATCCCCGGGACTAGCGGGATAGAGACCCAGTACTTC.

Regarding this clone: This CDR3 is also generated by other DNA sequences in the sample. The V call is TRBV7-9, the J call TRBJ1-5; no firm D call. Trimming pared 1 base from V and 6 bases from J, leaving 4 bases between. This CDR3 comprises 12 residues. CDR1 is SEHNR and CDR2 is FQNEAQ in the germline V gene (reference sequence). CDR3 DNA: TGTGCCAGCAGCTTAGGGGCTCAGCCCCAGCATTTT. Protein product: CASSLGAQPQHF.

This clone was picked up one time. V usage is TRBV5-4 and J usage is TRBJ2-7; the match to TRBD1 covers 9 bases. The CDR3 length is 16 residues. V shed 4 bases, J shed 5 bases, and the junction held 13 bases outside the gene matches. The germline V gene encodes CDR1 SGHNT and CDR2 YYREEE (reference sequence). In DNA, the CDR3 is TGTGCCAGCAGCGGATTACCGGGACAGGGTTCGGACGAGCAGTACTTC. Translating gives CASSGLPGQGSDEQYF.

With respect to this clone: The sample carries other DNA sequences with the same CDR3. The chain combines TRBV27 with TRBJ1-5; tentatively, D is TRBD1 (6 bases). There are 14 residues in the CDR3. V gave up 5 bases and J gave up 1 base, with 9 bases separating them. In germline, CDR1 is MNHEY, CDR2 SMNVEV (reference sequence). DNA for the CDR3: TGTGCCAGCAGTCATACAGGGAGCAATCAGCCCCAGCATTTT. Protein product: CASSHTGSNQPQHF.

This chain joins TRBV28 and TRBJ2-3, with 13 positions matching TRBD2. Looked up from germline, CDR1 is MDHEN and CDR2 is SYDVKM. The CDR3 has 17 residues. V gave up 10 bases and J gave up 3 bases; unmatched junction bases: 13. The CDR3 coding sequence is TGTGCCACCAGAAGGTGGACTAGCGGGAGATTAACAGATACGCAGTATTTT. Residues: CATRRWTSGRLTDTQYF.

This clone was recorded only once. This rearrangement joins TRBV30 to TRBJ1-1; D remains ambiguous. Germline lookup yields CDR1 GTSNPN and CDR2 SVGIG (reference sequence). This CDR3 region has 14 residues. Trimming removed 3 bases at V and 4 bases at J, with 15 bases between. The CDR3 DNA sequence: TGTGCCTGGAGCCCGAGTCCGGGGTCCACTGAAGCTTTCTTT. Translated: CAWSPSPGSTEAFF.

The chain links TRBV9 to TRBJ2-2; TRBD2 aligns across 8 bases. The CDR3 is 15 residues long. J lost 5 bases, V lost 3 bases, and 6 bases had no gene match. The V gene's germline CDR1 is SGDLS and CDR2 YYNGEE. The CDR3 DNA is TGTGCCAGCAGCGCCCCCACGGGGGGGACCGGGGAGCTGTTTTTT. Translated, it gives CASSAPTGGTGELFF.

The CDR3 spells CASSWGATYEQYF. The CDR3 DNA reads as TGTGCCAGCAGCTGGGGGGCCACCTACGAGCAGTACTTC. The chain carries TRBV7-9 and TRBJ2-7; D might be TRBD1 or TRBD2, each matching 6 bases. Trimming pared 4 bases from V and 2 bases from J, leaving 9 bases between. This CDR3 is built from 13 residues. Germline CDR1 SEHNR, CDR2 FQNEAQ (reference sequence).

V gene TRBV19 combines with J gene TRBJ1-5, with D uncertain. The germline V gene has CDR1 LNHDA and CDR2 SQIVND (reference sequence). V was shortened by 8 bases and J by 2 bases, with 16 bases between the two germline ends. The CDR3 extends over 15 amino acids. The DNA of the CDR3 is TGTGCCAGTGGATCAAGCGTTTTCGGCAATCAGCCCCAGCATTTT. Its protein product is CASGSSVFGNQPQHF.

This chain links TRBV6-5 with TRBJ1-1; D not resolved. Trimming cost V 2 bases and J 1 base, with 5 bases left between them. Germline CDR1 MNHEY, CDR2 SVGAGI. The length of the CDR3 is 13 residues. The CDR3 sequence is CASSYEGNTEAFF. CDR3 bases: TGTGCCAGCAGTTACGAGGGGAACACTGAAGCTTTCTTT.

V and J are TRBV11-2 and TRBJ2-3, with 12 nucleotides matching TRBD2. This CDR3 contains 18 residues. The germline V gene has CDR1 SGHAT and CDR2 FQNNGV. Trimming took 4 bases from V and 3 from J; bases not matched to a gene: 11. CDR3 in DNA: TGTGCCAGCAGCTCCGGGACTAGCGGGCCACGGGGTACAGATACGCAGTATTTT. This sequence encodes CASSSGTSGPRGTDTQYF.

V gene TRBV27 combines with J gene TRBJ2-1; no reliable D call. The V end lost 7 bases, the J end lost 2 bases, and 18 bases lay between the germline ends. The CDR3 sequence is 16 residues long. Germline CDR1 reads MNHEY; CDR2 reads SMNVEV (reference sequence). The DNA of the CDR3 is TGTGCCAGCATGAACCCGGCCGGGCCCCCCTACAATGAGCAGTTCTTC. This translates into CASMNPAGPPYNEQFF.

The chain carries TRBV7-8 and TRBJ1-5; D is undetermined. The CDR3 runs 15 residues. The V gene lost 1 base and the J gene lost 2 bases, with 9 bases spanning the gap. Germline lookup yields CDR1 SGHVS and CDR2 FQNEAQ. CDR3 DNA: TGTGCCAGCAGCTTAGTACAGTCGGGCAATCAGCCCCAGCATTTT. This sequence encodes CASSLVQSGNQPQHF. Drawing the rest from reference TRBV7-8 and TRBJ1-5, the complete variable domain is GAGVSQSPRYKVAKRGQDVALRCDPISGHVSLFWYQQALGQGPEFLTYFQNEAQLDKSGLPSDRFFAERPEGSVSTLKIQRTQQEDSAVYLCASSLVQSGNQPQHFGDGTRLSIL.

The rearrangement uses TRBV29-1 and TRBJ1-1, with 7 nucleotides matching TRBD1. The CDR3 contains 11 residues. Germline V gene data show CDR1 as SQVTM and CDR2 as ANQGSEA. V gave up 6 bases and J gave up 5 bases; unmatched junction bases: 3. The CDR3 nucleotides read TGCAGCGTAGCGACAGGGACTGAAGCTTTCTTT. It encodes CSVATGTEAFF.

The V call is TRBV6-5, the J call TRBJ1-1; the D gene is possibly TRBD1 (5 bases). This CDR3 comprises 11 residues. Germline CDR1 and CDR2: MNHEY and SVGAGI. V lost 7 bases and J 5 bases, leaving 8 bases between the germline ends. The CDR3 bases are TGTGCCAGCAAGGGGAATACTGAAGCTTTCTTT. Its translation: CASKGNTEAFF.